A selection of T cell receptor beta chains follows, all from one sample in a study of cytomegalovirus exposure and HLA in healthy donors. The table came from immunoSEQ multiplex PCR; TCRdb's copy has only in-frame clones and leaves some out. Of about 190,000 clones in the sample, 80% to 85% are singletons; the top ten hold roughly 0.8%. Sample: PBMCs. The receptors were gathered from a woman aged 18-29 years in good health and CMV-seronegative. Both conserved end residues are part of each CDR3.

TRBJ2-5 TRBV2 CASSGQGRETQYF
TRBJ1-1 TRBV6-5 CASSYKESTEAFF
TRBJ2-3 TRBV5-1 CASSSGLGGTDTQYF
TRBJ2-3 TRBV5-1 CASSTGTGRTDTQYF
TRBJ1-6 TRBV2 CASSVGPQGVQYNSPLHF
TRBJ1-2 TRBV7-9 CASSQDTYGYTF
TRBJ1-1 TRBV18 CASSSWTGGTEAFF
TRBJ1-1 TRBV5-1 CASSFGRKGDTEAFF
TRBJ2-1 TRBV6-4 CASSERGGGGSYNEQFF
TRBJ2-3 TRBV4-1 CASSLGQGGTDTQYF
TRBJ1-6 TRBV11-2 CASSRPLGVYNSPLHF
TRBJ1-2 TRBV7-2 CASSSGRGDGYTF
TRBJ1-1 TRBV7-9 CASSFPREAFF
TRBJ2-2 TRBV5-1 CASSLRLESGRAGELFF
TRBJ2-5 TRBV6-5 CASSNPGRAGTQYF
TRBJ2-1 TRBV6-5 CASSYDRGPNNEQFF
TRBJ2-1 TRBV7-9 CASSLASGGAGEQFF
TRBJ2-2 TRBV2 CASGSLLGTGELFF
TRBJ1-1 TRBV6-5 CASSFQNTEAFF
TRBJ2-3 TRBV27 CAVRQVGLIDTQYF
TRBJ2-3 TRBV19 CASSTPPARGDTQYF
TRBJ1-5 TRBV6-5 CASSEASYQPQHF
TRBJ1-2 TRBV10-2 CASSQGQGVHRGYTF
TRBJ1-5 TRBV5-6 CASSLAWDRASNQPQHF
TRBJ2-7 TRBV9 CASSPSGYEQYF
TRBJ1-1 TRBV19 CASSGQVNTEAFF
TRBJ2-1 TRBV16 CASGASGRRNEQFF
TRBJ2-5 TRBV11-2 CASSLGLAGVQETQYF
TRBJ1-1 TRBV19 CASSRRDRGPSNTEAFF
TRBJ2-7 TRBV2 CASSEGSGYDEQYF
TRBJ2-3 TRBV6-5 CASKRSPRDTQYF
TRBJ2-3 TRBV7-2 CASSLVPADRVGKDTQYF
TRBJ2-3 TRBV28 CASSFGRGDTQYF
TRBJ2-3 TRBV19 CASRGASDLSDTQYF
TRBJ2-1 TRBV9 CASSVGTFYNEQFF
TRBJ2-5 TRBV7-6 CASSLGATIETQYF
TRBJ1-2 TRBV18 CASSPPGQGPYGYTF
TRBJ2-3 TRBV9 CASTQLAATDTQYF
TRBJ2-5 TRBV21-1 CASSRDRQETQYF
TRBJ1-1 TRBV7-9 CASSAMGGHTEAFF
TRBJ2-1 TRBV18 CASSPPVAGTGSYNEQFF
TRBJ2-3 TRBV5-1 CASSSSGGDAIDTQYF
TRBJ2-1 TRBV19 CASSIDLGSYNEQFF
TRBJ1-2 TRBV19 CASRRPSNYGYTF
TRBJ2-5 TRBV29-1 CSVGAPETQYF
TRBJ1-1 TRBV7-9 CSSSLKDSEAFF
TRBJ2-7 TRBV20-1 CSASGGYEQYF
TRBJ1-1 TRBV9 CASSVAPVNTEAFF
TRBJ1-5 TRBV2 CASSGALGSNQPQHF
TRBJ1-5 TRBV6-6 CASVERSINQPQHF
TRBJ1-4 TRBV18 CASSRDRGSEKLFF
TRBJ2-5 TRBV7-9 CASSPAGGASQETQYF
TRBJ2-2 TRBV4-1 CASSQDPTSGANTGELFF
TRBJ1-2 TRBV19 CASTFGENYGYTF